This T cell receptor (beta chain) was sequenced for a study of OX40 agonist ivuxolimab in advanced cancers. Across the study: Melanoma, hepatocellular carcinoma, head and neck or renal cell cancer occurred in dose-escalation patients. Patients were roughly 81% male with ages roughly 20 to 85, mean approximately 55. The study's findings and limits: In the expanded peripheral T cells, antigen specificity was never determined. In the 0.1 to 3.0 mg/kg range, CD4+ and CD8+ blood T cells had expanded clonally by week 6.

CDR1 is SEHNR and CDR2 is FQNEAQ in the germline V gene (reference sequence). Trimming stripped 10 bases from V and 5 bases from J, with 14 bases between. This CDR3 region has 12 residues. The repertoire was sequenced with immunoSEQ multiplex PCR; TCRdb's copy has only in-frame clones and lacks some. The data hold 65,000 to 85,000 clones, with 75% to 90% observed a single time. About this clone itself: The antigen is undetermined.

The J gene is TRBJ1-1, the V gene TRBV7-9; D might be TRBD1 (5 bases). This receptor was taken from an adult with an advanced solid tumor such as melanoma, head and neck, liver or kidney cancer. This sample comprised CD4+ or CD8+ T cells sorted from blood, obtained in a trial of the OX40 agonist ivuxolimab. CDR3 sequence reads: CAIREGWTEAFF. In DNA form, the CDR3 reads TGTGCCATCCGGGAGGGGTGGACTGAAGCTTTCTTT.